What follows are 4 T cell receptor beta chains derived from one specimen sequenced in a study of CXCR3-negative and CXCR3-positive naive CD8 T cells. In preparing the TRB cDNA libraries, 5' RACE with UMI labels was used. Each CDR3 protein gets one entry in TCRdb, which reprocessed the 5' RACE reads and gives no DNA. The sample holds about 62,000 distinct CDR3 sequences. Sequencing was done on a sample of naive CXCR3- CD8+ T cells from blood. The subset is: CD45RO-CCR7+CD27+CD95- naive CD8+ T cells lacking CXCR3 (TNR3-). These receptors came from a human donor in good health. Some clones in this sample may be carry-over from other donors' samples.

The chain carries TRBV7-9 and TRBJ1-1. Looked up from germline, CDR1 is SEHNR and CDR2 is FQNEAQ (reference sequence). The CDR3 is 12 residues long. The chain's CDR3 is CASSLMETEAFF.

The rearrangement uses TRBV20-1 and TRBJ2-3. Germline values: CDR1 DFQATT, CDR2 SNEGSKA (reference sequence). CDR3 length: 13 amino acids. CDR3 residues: CSARVGGTDTQYF.

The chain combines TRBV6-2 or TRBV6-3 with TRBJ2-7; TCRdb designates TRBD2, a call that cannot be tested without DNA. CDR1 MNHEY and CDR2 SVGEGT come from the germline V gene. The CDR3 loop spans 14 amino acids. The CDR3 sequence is CASRDLANLYEQYF.

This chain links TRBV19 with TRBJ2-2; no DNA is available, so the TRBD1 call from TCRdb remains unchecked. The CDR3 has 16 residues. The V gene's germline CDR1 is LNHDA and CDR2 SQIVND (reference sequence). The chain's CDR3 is CASQPATSGNTGELFF.